The T cell receptor beta chain under discussion was sequenced for a study of blood T cell repertoires in COVID-19. Study-level background: Material from acute and convalescent COVID-19 was sourced from the United States, Italy and Spain. PBMCs, B-cell-depleted T cells, or T cells provided the cDNA or gDNA that made up the material.

Per the study methods: Reference gene primers were amplified, and this amplification served to estimate nucleated cell counts. Method: immunoSEQ multiplex PCR; TCRdb's copy keeps in-frame clones and lacks some. The V and J calls and clone size are taken from that table; D and trimming were inferred from the DNA. There are tens of thousands of clones in the sample; about 86% occur only once, and roughly 27% lies in the top ten. Per germline, CDR1 SEHNR and CDR2 FQNEAQ (reference sequence). The CDR3 extends over 13 amino acids. V lost 4 bases and J lost 5; bases outside the gene matches: 4. The clonotype originates from an older man with acute or convalescent COVID-19. V gene TRBV7-9 combines with J gene TRBJ2-7; 8 nucleotides agree with TRBD1. Sequenced material: peripheral blood. Here the CDR3 reads CASSSLDRDEQYF. The CDR3 nucleotides read TGTGCCAGCAGCTCTTTGGACAGGGACGAGCAGTACTTC.